These 32 T cell receptor beta chains were sequenced from one sample in a study of spatial heterogeneity in lung cancer. A single record per CDR3 protein comes from TCRdb applying MiXCR to the 5' RACE reads. The table shows about 82,000 distinct CDR3 sequences, with 10% to 15% occurring only once. As for time point: sample taken at primary tumor resection. Sequencing covered unsorted whole RNA taken from tumor, nontumor lung or frozen PBMC. This material consisted of PBMCs, taken at surgery. All receptors come from a male donor with early-stage non-small cell lung cancer.

V is TRBV5-1 and J is TRBJ1-2, with D possibly matching TRBD1 (6 bases). Trimming took 4 bases from V and 8 from J, leaving 18 bases between them. CDR3 length equals 14 residues. Germline V gene sequence: CDR1 SGHRS, CDR2 YFSETQ. The CDR3, as DNA: TGCGCCAGCAGCCTCGGACAGAAGAGTTTCGGCTACACCTTC. Translated: CASSLGQKSFGYTF.

The chain has TRBV13 and TRBJ2-2; maybe TRBD1 (7 bases). Germline V gene lookup returns CDR1 PRHDT and CDR2 FYEKMQ (reference sequence). This CDR3 is 17 amino acids long. V lost 8 bases and J lost 7, with 26 bases in between. CDR3 coding DNA: TGTGCCAGCTGTAAGGGGGCTAGCGAAGAAGGGATCGGGGAGCTGTTTTTT. Amino acids: CASCKGASEEGIGELFF.

This clonotype came up a few times. The rearrangement links TRBV20-1 to TRBJ1-2; 9 bases are shared with TRBD1. The CDR3 spans 13 residues. Germline V gene lookup returns CDR1 DFQATT and CDR2 SNEGSKA (reference sequence). Trimming removed 1 base from V and 4 bases from J; junction bases left unmatched: 1. CDR3 sequence (DNA): TGCAGTGCTAGAGTGACAGGGGGCTATGGCTACACCTTC. This codes for CSARVTGGYGYTF.

The V call is TRBV7-9, the J call TRBJ2-3; no reliable D call. The CDR3 sequence is 15 residues long. Germline CDR1 and CDR2: SEHNR and FQNEAQ (reference sequence). Deletions cut 3 bases from V and 4 bases from J, with 14 bases between. The CDR3 region is CASSFPTDAADTQYF. CDR3 in DNA: TGTGCCAGCAGCTTTCCGACGGATGCCGCAGATACGCAGTATTTT.

The CDR3 DNA follows: TGTGCCTGGAGTGCACCTGGCTACACCTTC. Translation: CAWSAPGYTF. The chain employs TRBV30 and TRBJ1-2; unclear D gene. V was clipped by 1 base and J by 7 bases, with 4 bases between them. Germline V gene lookup returns CDR1 GTSNPN and CDR2 SVGIG (reference sequence). CDR3 length: 10 residues.

The chain links TRBV5-5 to TRBJ2-5; D may be TRBD1 (5 bases). Germline V gene sequence: CDR1 SGHKS, CDR2 YYEKEE (reference sequence). CDR3 length: 14 residues. The V end was cut by 3 bases, the J end by 1 base, with 10 bases between. The CDR3 nucleotides read TGTGCCAGCAGCTCGACGGACATCCAAGAGACCCAGTACTTC. As protein: CASSSTDIQETQYF.

V is TRBV5-1 and J is TRBJ2-5; D may correspond to TRBD1 or TRBD2 (5 bases each). The CDR3 is 14 amino acids. Germline lookup yields CDR1 SGHRS and CDR2 YFSETQ. The V end lost 3 bases, the J end lost 4 bases, and 13 bases lay between the germline ends. The DNA for the CDR3 is TGCGCCAGCAGCTCCGGGGCCATTGGAGAGACCCAGTACTTC. Translation: CASSSGAIGETQYF.

This clonotype appeared a few times. The rearrangement joins TRBV6-2 or TRBV6-3 to TRBJ2-7, with TRBD2 matching over 13 bases. Trimming at V came to 2 bases and at J to 6 bases, leaving 16 bases not matched to a gene. Germline V gives CDR1 MNHEY, CDR2 SVGEGT. This CDR3 is built from 19 residues. This chain's CDR3 is CASSYRLTSGGPPRLEQYF. CDR3 bases: TGTGCCAGCAGTTACCGGCTGACTAGCGGGGGGCCCCCAAGACTCGAGCAGTACTTC.

This clonotype was seen a handful of times. The CDR3: CASSQDWGGSEAFF. DNA of the CDR3: TGTGCCAGCAGCCAAGATTGGGGGGGCAGTGAAGCTTTCTTT. This sequence joins TRBV3-1 and TRBJ1-1, with TRBD1 as a possible D gene (6 bases). The CDR3 contains 14 residues. CDR1 is LGHDT, CDR2 YNNKEL, per germline (reference sequence). V lost 0 bases, J lost 7 bases, and 12 bases lay in between.

The table lists this clonotype with many counts. The rearrangement links TRBV14 to TRBJ2-7, with TRBD2 as a possible D gene (5 bases). The CDR3 has 15 amino acids. CDR1 SGHDN and CDR2 FVKESK come from the germline V gene. Trimming removed 4 bases from V and 2 bases from J, with 15 bases in between. In DNA form, the CDR3 reads TGTGCCAGCAGCCCAGGACTCGCATCCCCCTACGAGCAGTACTTC. This encodes CASSPGLASPYEQYF. Together with reference TRBV14 and TRBJ2-7, the CDR3 gives the full variable domain: EAGVTQFPSHSVIEKGQTVTLRCDPISGHDNLYWYRRVMGKEIKFLLHFVKESKQDESGMPNNRFLAERTGGTYSTLKVQPAELEDSGVYFCASSPGLASPYEQYFGPGTRLTVT.

This clonotype has just a few counts. The gene calls are TRBV18 and TRBJ2-7, with 11 bases lining up with TRBD1. Trimming cost V 3 bases and J 1 base; bases outside gene matches: 5. From germline, CDR1 is KGHSH and CDR2 LQKENI. This CDR3 comprises 16 residues. CDR3 nucleotides: TGTGCCAGCTCACCTCCGGGGACAGGGGGTTCCTACGAGCAGTACTTC. It translates to CASSPPGTGGSYEQYF.

The chain recombines TRBV11-2 with TRBJ2-1; D ambiguous. Trimming took off 0 bases at V and 7 bases at J, with 10 bases between the two ends. The germline V gene encodes CDR1 SGHAT and CDR2 FQNNGV. The CDR3 covers 14 residues. CDR3 DNA sequence: TGTGCCAGCAGCTTAGAAAGGACGCAGAATGAGCAGTTCTTC. This encodes CASSLERTQNEQFF. The full variable domain, in which reference TRBV11-2 and TRBJ2-1 provide the parts outside the CDR3, is EAGVAQSPRYKIIEKRQSVAFWCNPISGHATLYWYQQILGQGPKLLIQFQNNGVVDDSQLPKDRFSAERLKGVDSTLKIQPAKLEDSAVYLCASSLERTQNEQFFGPGTRLTVL.

V and J are TRBV7-9 and TRBJ2-7; 7 nucleotides line up with TRBD2. The ends lost 3 bases at V and 4 bases at J; junction bases unmatched: 9. Germline V gene sequence: CDR1 SEHNR, CDR2 FQNEAQ (reference sequence). There are 15 residues in the CDR3. The CDR3 DNA follows: TGTGCCAGCAGCTTGCCCCTTGGCGGGAGTTACGAGCAGTACTTC. It is translated as CASSLPLGGSYEQYF.

This chain connects TRBV2 to TRBJ2-7; D gene ambiguous. V was pared by 2 bases and J by 8 bases, with 10 bases between. The CDR3 has 12 amino acids. CDR1 is SNHLY, CDR2 FYNNEI, per germline. CDR3 protein: CASSELSFQQYF. CDR3 nucleotides: TGTGCCAGCAGTGAATTAAGCTTCCAGCAGTACTTC.

This clonotype was seen ten or more times. The rearrangement links TRBV7-2 to TRBJ1-5; 9 nucleotides line up with TRBD1. Germline V gives CDR1 SGHTA, CDR2 FQGNSA. The V segment lost 2 bases and the J segment 5 bases; nucleotides outside the gene matches: 4. The CDR3 contains 15 residues. CDR3 region: CASSLRTGGDQPQHF. CDR3 nucleotide sequence: TGTGCCAGCAGCTTAAGAACAGGGGGCGATCAGCCCCAGCATTTT. Full variable domain (rest looked up from reference TRBV7-2 and TRBJ1-5): GAGVSQSPSNKVTEKGKDVELRCDPISGHTALYWYRQSLGQGLEFLIYFQGNSAPDKSGLPSDRFSAERTGGSVSTLTIQRTQQEDSAVYLCASSLRTGGDQPQHFGDGTRLSIL.

This clonotype was seen a few times. The chain recombines TRBV3-1 with TRBJ2-1; D unresolved. V lost 0 bases, J lost 8 bases, and 17 bases lay in between. Per the germline V gene, CDR1 is LGHDT and CDR2 is YNNKEL (reference sequence). The CDR3 consists of 16 residues. The CDR3 loop is CASSQENSLRAYEQFF. The DNA of the CDR3 is TGTGCCAGCAGCCAAGAAAACTCCTTAAGAGCATATGAGCAGTTCTTC.

This chain links TRBV6-1 with TRBJ1-1; a weak D match, TRBD1 (6 bases). This CDR3 is built from 14 residues. Germline V gene data show CDR1 as MNHNS and CDR2 as SASEGT. Deletions cut 7 bases from V and 2 bases from J, with 14 bases between. Written as DNA, the CDR3 is TGTGCCAGCAACGGACAGCCCCAAAACACTGAAGCTTTCTTT. Protein sequence: CASNGQPQNTEAFF.

The chain links TRBV7-9 to TRBJ2-3; D remains ambiguous. V was clipped by 5 bases and J by 1 base, with 13 bases between them. Germline CDR1 reads SEHNR; CDR2 reads FQNEAQ (reference sequence). This CDR3 spans 15 amino acids. The CDR3 coding sequence is TGTGCCAGCAGCCCTTGGGCCACCGGCACAGATACGCAGTATTTT. Translated, it gives CASSPWATGTDTQYF.

At least ten counts were recorded for this clonotype. The chain has TRBV30 and TRBJ1-2, with 8 bases that match TRBD1. CDR3 size: 13 residues. Trimming cost V 5 bases and J 4 bases; bases outside gene matches: 6. Germline values: CDR1 GTSNPN, CDR2 SVGIG (reference sequence). The CDR3 sequence: CAWSRDRPYGYTF. CDR3 nucleotide sequence: TGTGCCTGGTCTCGGGACAGGCCCTATGGCTACACCTTC.

The chain couples TRBV27 to TRBJ2-1, with 10 bases lining up with TRBD2. Looked up from germline, CDR1 is MNHEY and CDR2 is SMNVEV (reference sequence). There are 17 residues in the CDR3. V trimming: 6 bases; J trimming: 3 bases; junction bases outside the gene matches: 11. CDR3 protein: CASRRSSGSPFYNEQFF. The CDR3 DNA sequence: TGTGCCAGCAGAAGGTCTAGCGGGAGTCCCTTCTACAATGAGCAGTTCTTC.

The sample holds a few counts of this clonotype. The chain couples TRBV20-1 to TRBJ2-7, with 14 bases matching TRBD2. CDR3 length: 17 amino acids. Germline CDR1 and CDR2: DFQATT and SNEGSKA (reference sequence). J was trimmed by 4 bases and V by 3 bases; bases with no gene match: 11. This chain's CDR3 is CSASDPGLAGEAYEQYF. DNA for the CDR3: TGCAGTGCTAGTGACCCGGGACTAGCGGGAGAAGCGTACGAGCAGTACTTC.

The table lists this clonotype with a few counts. The V call is TRBV7-2, the J call TRBJ2-3; TRBD2 aligns across 7 bases. Germline assignment: CDR1 SGHTA and CDR2 FQGNSA. J lost 5 bases, V lost 5 bases, and 10 bases had no gene match. The CDR3 covers 15 residues. Here the CDR3 DNA reads TGTGCCAGCAGCCCCGTCGCGGGAGTAGGAGATACGCAGTATTTT. Translated, it gives CASSPVAGVGDTQYF.

CDR3: CSVRGSNTEAFF. As DNA, the CDR3 is TGCAGCGTTCGGGGCTCGAACACTGAAGCTTTCTTT. V is TRBV29-1 and J is TRBJ1-1, with D possibly TRBD1 on 5 matching bases. This CDR3 spans 12 amino acids. With 5 bases removed from V and 1 base from J, the gap between germline ends came to 8 bases. Germline loops: CDR1 SQVTM, CDR2 ANQGSEA.

There are a few counts of this clonotype. The chain links TRBV10-2 to TRBJ1-2, with D uncertain. From germline, CDR1 is WSHSY and CDR2 SAAADI. The ends were cut back, 4 bases at V and 2 bases at J, with 14 bases in the middle. The CDR3 spans 15 residues. CDR3 protein: CASSGSQSVNYGYTF. In nucleotides, the CDR3 is TGCGCCAGCAGTGGGTCCCAGAGCGTGAACTATGGCTACACCTTC.

This clonotype was observed a handful of times. J is TRBJ2-3 and V is TRBV28; D is unresolved. V was trimmed by 3 bases and J by 2 bases, leaving 12 bases between them. Germline values: CDR1 MDHEN, CDR2 SYDVKM. This CDR3 has 15 residues. The CDR3 region is CASSLQGFFTDTQYF. CDR3 sequence (DNA): TGTGCCAGCAGTTTGCAAGGTTTTTTCACAGATACGCAGTATTTT.

CDR3 nucleotide sequence: TGTGCCAGCAGCCCACTCCTAGCGGGGGCAGGGGAGCAGTTCTTC. Amino acid sequence: CASSPLLAGAGEQFF. The chain has TRBV11-2 and TRBJ2-1, with 10 bases aligning to TRBD2. CDR1 is SGHAT, CDR2 FQNNGV, per germline. The CDR3 runs 15 residues. The V and J ends lost 5 bases and 10 bases, in that order; junction bases with no gene match: 11.

This chain joins TRBV7-2 and TRBJ2-7, with unresolved D. This CDR3 contains 14 residues. Trimming took off 5 bases at V and 1 base at J, with 12 bases between the two ends. Germline assignment: CDR1 SGHTA and CDR2 FQGNSA. CDR3 residues: CASSKQARSYEQYF. The DNA for the CDR3 is TGTGCCAGCAGCAAACAAGCGCGGTCCTACGAGCAGTACTTC. The whole variable domain, remainder taken from reference TRBV7-2 and TRBJ2-7, is GAGVSQSPSNKVTEKGKDVELRCDPISGHTALYWYRQSLGQGLEFLIYFQGNSAPDKSGLPSDRFSAERTGGSVSTLTIQRTQQEDSAVYLCASSKQARSYEQYFGPGTRLTVT.

This chain joins TRBV7-9 and TRBJ2-7; TRBD2 is a possible D gene (7 bases). This CDR3 contains 16 residues. Germline-derived CDR1 and CDR2 are SEHNR and FQNEAQ (reference sequence). Trimming took off 5 bases at V and 3 bases at J, with 20 bases between the two ends. The CDR3 DNA sequence: TGTGCCAGCAGCCCTCAGAGGGGGGGAATGGTCTACGAGCAGTACTTC. The encoded protein is CASSPQRGGMVYEQYF.

V usage is TRBV6-1 and J usage is TRBJ1-1; D gene unclear. V was clipped by 2 bases and J by 2 bases, with 9 bases between them. Germline CDR1 reads MNHNS; CDR2 reads SASEGT. The CDR3 has 14 residues. The CDR3: CASSERGLNTEAFF. The CDR3 nucleotides read TGTGCCAGCAGTGAAAGAGGACTTAACACTGAAGCTTTCTTT.

The count of this clonotype is one. The chain joins TRBV29-1 to TRBJ2-1; D gene uncertain. The CDR3 spans 14 residues. V dropped 3 bases and J dropped 4 bases, with 13 bases sitting between them. The germline V gene has CDR1 SQVTM and CDR2 ANQGSEA. The CDR3 region has the DNA TGCAGCGTTGACCGCGATATCTCTTACAATGAGCAGTTCTTC. Its translation: CSVDRDISYNEQFF.

This clonotype was detected only a few times. The chain carries TRBV7-2 and TRBJ1-2, with D maybe TRBD1 (6 bases). The CDR3 spans 13 residues. Germline CDR1 SGHTA, CDR2 FQGNSA. Trimming took off 1 base at V and 4 bases at J, with 7 bases between the two ends. The CDR3 DNA sequence: TGTGCCAGCAGCTTAGGGACAGCCTATGGCTACACCTTC. It codes for CASSLGTAYGYTF.

The V call is TRBV19, the J call TRBJ1-1, with 8 bases matching TRBD1. J was trimmed by 2 bases and V by 6 bases; bases with no gene match: 5. The CDR3 has 14 amino acids. Germline lookup yields CDR1 LNHDA and CDR2 SQIVND (reference sequence). The chain's CDR3 is CASRTGEVNTEAFF. For the CDR3, the DNA is TGTGCCAGTAGGACAGGGGAGGTTAACACTGAAGCTTTCTTT. Drawing the rest from reference TRBV19 and TRBJ1-1, the complete variable domain is DGGITQSPKYLFRKEGQNVTLSCEQNLNHDAMYWYRQDPGQGLRLIYYSQIVNDFQKGDIAEGYSVSREKKESFPLTVTSAQKNPTAFYLCASRTGEVNTEAFFGQGTRLTVV.